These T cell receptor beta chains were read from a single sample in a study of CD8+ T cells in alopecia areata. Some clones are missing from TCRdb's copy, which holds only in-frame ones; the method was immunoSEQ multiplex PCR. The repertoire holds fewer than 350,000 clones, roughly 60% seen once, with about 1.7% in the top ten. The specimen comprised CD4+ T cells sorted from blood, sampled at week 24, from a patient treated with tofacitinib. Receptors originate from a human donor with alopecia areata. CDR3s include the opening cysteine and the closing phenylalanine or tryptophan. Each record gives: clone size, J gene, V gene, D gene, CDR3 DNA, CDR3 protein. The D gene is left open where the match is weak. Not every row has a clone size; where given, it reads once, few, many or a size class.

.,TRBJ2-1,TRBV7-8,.,TGTGCCAGCAGCTTAGCCCAGGGGAGGGATGAGCAGTTCTTC,CASSLAQGRDEQFF
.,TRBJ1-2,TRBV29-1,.,TGCAGCGTTTACTCGGAAGGGTCTAACTATGGCTACACCTTC,CSVYSEGSNYGYTF
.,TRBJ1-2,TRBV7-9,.,TGTGCCAGCAGCCCCACGTTCCGGGACTCGGACTATGGCTACACCTTC,CASSPTFRDSDYGYTF
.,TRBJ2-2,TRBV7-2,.,TGTGCCAGCAGCTTACTAGGCGCCGCCGGGGAGCTGTTTTTT,CASSLLGAAGELFF
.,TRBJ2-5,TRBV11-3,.,TGTGCCAGCAGCGACTCCATGGAGACCCAGTACTTC,CASSDSMETQYF
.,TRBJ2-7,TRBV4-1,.,TGCGCCAGCAGCCAAGCCCGATCAGCAGTGTACGAGCAGTACTTC,CASSQARSAVYEQYF
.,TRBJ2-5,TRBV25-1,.,TGTGCCAGCAGTGAATCGGGACTCCAAAAGAGACCCCAGTACTTC,CASSESGLQKRPQYF
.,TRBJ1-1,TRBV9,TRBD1,TGTGCCAGCAGCTTCGGACAGGAGGGGACTGAAGCTTTCTTT,CASSFGQEGTEAFF
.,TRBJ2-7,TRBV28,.,TGTGCCACCATAGACGGATCCTACGAGCAGTACTTC,CATIDGSYEQYF
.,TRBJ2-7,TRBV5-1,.,TGCGCCAGCAGCTTACAGGGGCCGGAGGGATGGCAGTACTTC,CASSLQGPEGWQYF
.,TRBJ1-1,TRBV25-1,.,TGTGCCAGCAGACGGGAGATGAACACTGAAGCTTTCTTT,CASRREMNTEAFF
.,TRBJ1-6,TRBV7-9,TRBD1,TGTGCCAGCAGCAGCAGACAGGGGAGGGAGACCCTCCACTTT,CASSSRQGRETLHF
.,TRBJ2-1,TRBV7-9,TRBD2,TGTGCCAGCAGCCACCGGGACTATCTGGGCAATGAGCAGTTCTTC,CASSHRDYLGNEQFF
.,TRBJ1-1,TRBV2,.,TGTGCCGCCCAAGACAGGACCAACACTGAAGCTTTCTTT,CAAQDRTNTEAFF
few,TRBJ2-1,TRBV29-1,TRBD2,TGCAGCGCCGGGGGGACTAGCGCGTACAATGAGCAGTTCTTC,CSAGGTSAYNEQFF
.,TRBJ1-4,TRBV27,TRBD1,TGTGCCAGCAGTTTCAACAGGGGGCAATATAATGAAAAACTGTTTTTT,CASSFNRGQYNEKLFF
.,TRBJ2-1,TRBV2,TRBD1,TGTGCCAGCAGTGAACAGGGGGCCTACAATGAGCAGTTCTTC,CASSEQGAYNEQFF
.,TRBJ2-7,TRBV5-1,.,TGCGCCAGCAGCTTGGCCGGAGTCTACGAGCAGTACTTC,CASSLAGVYEQYF
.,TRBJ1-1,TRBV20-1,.,TGCAGTGCCGACGGCTTGCCTGAAGCTTTCTTT,CSADGLPEAFF
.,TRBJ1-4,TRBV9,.,TGTGCCAGCAGCGCCGGGCTGAGAGAGGGATGGGGAGAAAAACTGTTTTTT,CASSAGLREGWGEKLFF
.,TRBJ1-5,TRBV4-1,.,TGCGCCAGCAGCCTCGATAGGAGCAATCAGCCCCAGCATTTT,CASSLDRSNQPQHF
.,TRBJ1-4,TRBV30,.,TGTGCCTGGACCTCATCTTCGGGTGAAAAACTGTTTTTT,CAWTSSSGEKLFF
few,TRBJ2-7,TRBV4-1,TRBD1,TGCGCCAGCAGCCAGCCATTGTTGGGACAGAGGTACGAGCAGTACTTC,CASSQPLLGQRYEQYF
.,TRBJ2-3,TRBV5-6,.,TGTGCCAGCAGCTTGTCAGGCACAGATACGCAGTATTTT,CASSLSGTDTQYF
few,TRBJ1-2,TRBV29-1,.,TGCAGCGTTGATGGCCAGGGAGTTGTGTATGGCTACACCTTC,CSVDGQGVVYGYTF
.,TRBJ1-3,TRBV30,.,TGTGCCTGGACTAGACCCCGACAGCGCATCTCTGGAAACACCATATATTTT,CAWTRPRQRISGNTIYF
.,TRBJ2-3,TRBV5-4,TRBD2,TGTGCCAGCAGCTTGGGACTAGCGGGGACCACAGATACGCAGTATTTT,CASSLGLAGTTDTQYF
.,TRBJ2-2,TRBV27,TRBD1,TGTGCCAGCAGTCTCAGGGGGCGGGACACCGGGGAGCTGTTTTTT,CASSLRGRDTGELFF
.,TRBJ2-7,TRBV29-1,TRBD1,TGCAGCGTTTTAGCCCTGGGACAGGGATCCTACGAGCAGTACTTC,CSVLALGQGSYEQYF
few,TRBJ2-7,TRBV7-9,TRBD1,TGTGCCAGCACCGAACGGACAGGGTATGAGCAGTACTTC,CASTERTGYEQYF
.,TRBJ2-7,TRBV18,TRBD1,TGTGCCAGCTCACGATCAGGGGGCGCCGTCACCGAGCAGTACTTC,CASSRSGGAVTEQYF
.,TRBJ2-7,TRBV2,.,TGTGCCAGCAAGGGCAGGGCAAACTACGAGCAGTACTTC,CASKGRANYEQYF
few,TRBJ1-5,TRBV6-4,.,TGTGCCAGCAGTGCCGGGGGCGGTCAGCCCCAGCATTTT,CASSAGGGQPQHF
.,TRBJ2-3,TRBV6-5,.,TGTGCCAGCCAACGTATGAATACGCAGTATTTT,CASQRMNTQYF
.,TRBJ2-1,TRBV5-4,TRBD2,TGTGCCAGCAGCACTAAGACTAGCGGGGTCCACAATGAGCAGTTCTTC,CASSTKTSGVHNEQFF
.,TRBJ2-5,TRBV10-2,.,TGCGCCAGCAGTGAAATAGGATTCCAAGAGACCCAGTACTTC,CASSEIGFQETQYF
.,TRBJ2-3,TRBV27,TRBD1,TGTGCCAGCAGCAAACCGGGACAGCTCGGCACAGATACGCAGTATTTT,CASSKPGQLGTDTQYF
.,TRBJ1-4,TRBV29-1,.,TGCAGCGTCGCTGACAGTAATGAAAAACTGTTTTTT,CSVADSNEKLFF